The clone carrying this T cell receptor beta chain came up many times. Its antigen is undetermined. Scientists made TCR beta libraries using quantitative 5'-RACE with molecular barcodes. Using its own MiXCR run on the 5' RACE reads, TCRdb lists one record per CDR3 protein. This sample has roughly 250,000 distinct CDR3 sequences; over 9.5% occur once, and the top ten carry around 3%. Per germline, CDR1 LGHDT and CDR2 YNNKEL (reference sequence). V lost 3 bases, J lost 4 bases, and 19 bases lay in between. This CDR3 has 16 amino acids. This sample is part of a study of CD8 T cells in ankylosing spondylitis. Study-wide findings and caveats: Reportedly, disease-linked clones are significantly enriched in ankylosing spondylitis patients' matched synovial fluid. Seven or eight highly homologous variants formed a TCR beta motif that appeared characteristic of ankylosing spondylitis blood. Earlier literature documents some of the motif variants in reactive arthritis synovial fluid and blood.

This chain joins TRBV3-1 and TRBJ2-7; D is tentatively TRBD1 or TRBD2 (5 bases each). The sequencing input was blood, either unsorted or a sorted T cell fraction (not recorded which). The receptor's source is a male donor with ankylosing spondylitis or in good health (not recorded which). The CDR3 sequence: CASSQVPAAGPYEQYF. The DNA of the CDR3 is TGTGCCAGCAGCCAGGTACCAGCGGCAGGGCCGTACGAGCAGTACTTC.